A single sample is the source of the 23 T cell receptor beta chains below, sequenced in a study of HIV-infected patients and healthy controls. TCRdb reanalysed the 5' RACE reads using MiXCR and keeps one entry per CDR3 protein. Of about 64,000 distinct CDR3 sequences listed, under 25% were seen once; the top ten hold about 1.5%. Sample: CD4+ T cells from blood. The receptors here all came from a human donor in good health.

This chain uses TRBV5-1 with TRBJ1-1; D ambiguous. The V end was cut by 2 bases, the J end by 0 bases, with 11 bases between. CDR3 length: 15 residues. The germline V gene has CDR1 SGHRS and CDR2 YFSETQ. For the CDR3, the DNA is TGCGCCAGCAGCTTATCAGGTCAGCTGAACACTGAAGCTTTCTTT. It specifies CASSLSGQLNTEAFF. Based on the CDR3 plus reference TRBV5-1 and TRBJ1-1, the full variable domain is KAGVTQTPRYLIKTRGQQVTLSCSPISGHRSVSWYQQTPGQGLQFLFEYFSETQRNKGNFPGRFSGRQFSNSRSEMNVSTLELGDSALYLCASSLSGQLNTEAFFGQGTRLTVV.

This clonotype was detected a few times. This chain uses TRBV20-1 with TRBJ2-1, with 14 nucleotides matching TRBD2. Unmatched junction bases numbered 7, after V lost 0 bases and J lost 9 bases. Germline V gene sequence: CDR1 DFQATT, CDR2 SNEGSKA (reference sequence). The CDR3 sequence is 16 residues long. The CDR3, as DNA: TGCAGTGCTAGAGATACGGGGACTAGCGGGAGAGGTGAGCAGTTCTTC. As protein: CSARDTGTSGRGEQFF.

This clonotype was seen repeatedly, ten times or more. The chain is built from TRBV9 and TRBJ1-5; D is undetermined. The CDR3 consists of 13 residues. Per germline, CDR1 SGDLS and CDR2 YYNGEE. Trimming pared 0 bases from V and 9 bases from J, leaving 10 bases between. CDR3 protein: CASSVADERPQHF. The CDR3 DNA reads TGTGCCAGCAGCGTAGCTGACGAGAGGCCCCAGCATTTT.

This clonotype was seen more than once but under ten times. This rearrangement joins TRBV10-3 to TRBJ2-3; TRBD1 matches at 7 bases. The germline V gene encodes CDR1 ENHRY and CDR2 SYGVKD. V was pared by 4 bases and J by 4 bases, with 5 bases of the junction left unmatched. This CDR3 comprises 14 residues. The CDR3 nucleotides are TGTGCCATCAGTGCGGCAGGGGGTGCAGATACGCAGTATTTT. Its translation is CAISAAGGADTQYF.

This chain links TRBV7-9 with TRBJ2-6, with a possible D match to TRBD2 (5 bases). This CDR3 has 16 residues. V was cut by 1 base and J by 0 bases, with 7 bases left in between. Per germline, CDR1 SEHNR and CDR2 FQNEAQ (reference sequence). The CDR3: CASSLVAGSGANVLTF. CDR3 nucleotides: TGTGCCAGCAGCTTAGTCGCGGGCTCTGGGGCCAACGTCCTGACTTTC.

The chain carries TRBV5-4 and TRBJ1-3; no clear D. V lost 2 bases, J lost 2 bases, and 11 bases lay in between. Germline V CDR1 and CDR2: SGHNT, YYREEE (reference sequence). The CDR3 loop spans 15 amino acids. The CDR3 DNA reads TGTGCCAGCAGCTTCCCCGGGGTGGCTGGAAACACCATATATTTT. Translating gives CASSFPGVAGNTIYF.

This rearrangement joins TRBV7-2 to TRBJ2-6, with D tentatively TRBD2 (5 bases). V was pared by 1 base and J by 4 bases, with 8 bases between. The CDR3 runs 15 residues. Per germline, CDR1 SGHTA and CDR2 FQGNSA. Here the CDR3 reads CASSLVGRGANVLTF. The CDR3 DNA follows: TGTGCCAGCAGCTTAGTGGGGAGAGGGGCCAACGTCCTGACTTTC. The whole variable domain, filled in from reference TRBV7-2 and TRBJ2-6, reads GAGVSQSPSNKVTEKGKDVELRCDPISGHTALYWYRQSLGQGLEFLIYFQGNSAPDKSGLPSDRFSAERTGGSVSTLTIQRTQQEDSAVYLCASSLVGRGANVLTFGAGSRLTVL.

The table lists this clonotype with a count of one. The genes are TRBV14 and TRBJ2-6, with no clear D. This CDR3 has 16 amino acids. Trimming left V 4 bases short and J 1 base short, with 11 bases between. Germline CDR1 is SGHDN and CDR2 is FVKESK. The chain's CDR3 is CASSPITLSGANVLTF. The CDR3 DNA follows: TGTGCCAGCAGCCCCATTACACTGTCTGGGGCCAACGTCCTGACTTTC.

This clonotype turned up a few times. The genes are TRBV18 and TRBJ2-3; no reliable D call. V lost 0 bases and J lost 0, with 4 bases in between. CDR1 and CDR2 from the germline V gene are KGHSH and LQKENI. The CDR3 is 14 amino acids. CDR3 DNA sequence: TGTGCCAGCTCACCACCCTCCAGCACAGATACGCAGTATTTT. Protein product: CASSPPSSTDTQYF.

The table lists this clonotype with a few counts. The chain joins TRBV2 to TRBJ2-3; D gene uncertain. CDR1 SNHLY and CDR2 FYNNEI come from the germline V gene. The CDR3 sequence is 15 residues long. Trimming cost V 1 base and J 5 bases, with 13 bases left between them. In DNA form, the CDR3 reads TGTGCCAGCAGTGAAGATCCCCGGGCCGGAGATACGCAGTATTTT. This sequence encodes CASSEDPRAGDTQYF.

This clonotype was observed many times. The chain recombines TRBV20-1 with TRBJ1-4, with 10 positions matching TRBD1. This CDR3 is built from 13 residues. Germline loops: CDR1 DFQATT, CDR2 SNEGSKA (reference sequence). V gave up 6 bases and J gave up 7 bases; unmatched junction bases: 5. The CDR3 nucleotides are TGCAGTGCGATGGGACAGGGGACTGAAAAACTGTTTTTT. Translated, it gives CSAMGQGTEKLFF.

This clonotype turned up a few times. The chain couples TRBV29-1 to TRBJ1-4; possible D gene TRBD1, 5 bases. Trimming shortened V by 7 bases and J by 8 bases, and 17 bases separated the two germline ends. The CDR3 covers 13 residues. CDR1 is SQVTM, CDR2 ANQGSEA, per germline. The CDR3 here is CSAAGREGEKLFF. In nucleotides, the CDR3 is TGCAGCGCCGCGGGCAGGGAAGGAGAAAAACTGTTTTTT.

In this sample, this clonotype turned up a few times. CDR3 in DNA: TGCAGTGCGCCGGGGGAGGGGAGGACCGGGGAGCTGTTTTTT. The encoded protein is CSAPGEGRTGELFF. V and J are TRBV20-1 and TRBJ2-2, with TRBD2 matching 7 bases. The V segment lost 6 bases and the J segment 5 bases; nucleotides outside the gene matches: 9. The germline V gene encodes CDR1 DFQATT and CDR2 SNEGSKA (reference sequence). The CDR3 extends over 14 amino acids.

This clonotype has just a few counts. The V call is TRBV6-2 or TRBV6-3, the J call TRBJ1-1, with D possibly being TRBD1 (5 bases). Trimming shortened V by 7 bases and J by 1 base, and 10 bases separated the two germline ends. The germline V gene encodes CDR1 MNHEY and CDR2 SVGEGT. The CDR3 extends over 13 amino acids. The chain's CDR3 is CASNRTPNTEAFF. CDR3 bases: TGTGCCAGCAACAGGACACCGAACACTGAAGCTTTCTTT.

In its sample, this clonotype was seen a few times. The rearrangement uses TRBV7-9 and TRBJ2-3, with 8 positions matching TRBD2. V was pared by 10 bases and J by 2 bases, with 20 bases of the junction left unmatched. Germline CDR1 and CDR2: SEHNR and FQNEAQ (reference sequence). This CDR3 comprises 18 residues. The CDR3 nucleotides are TGTGCCACCGCGACTCGGGCGGGGGGCCGCAGCCTCACAGATACGCAGTATTTT. It codes for CATATRAGGRSLTDTQYF.

Points on this clonotype: At one end the junction does not follow the germline gene, possibly because of a read error. The V gene is TRBV30, the J gene TRBJ1-3, with TRBD1 identical over 8 bases. Germline V CDR1 and CDR2: GTSNPN, SVGIG (reference sequence). The CDR3 extends over 14 amino acids. The chain's CDR3 is CASTGDRSGSTIYF. CDR3 DNA: TGTGCCTCGACAGGGGATCGGTCTGGAAGCACCATATATTTT.

As for this clonotype: It may be a read error: a sequence one base away is much more abundant. This chain joins TRBV6-2 or TRBV6-3 and TRBJ2-5; D ambiguous. Germline-derived CDR1 and CDR2 are MNHEY and SVGEGT. The CDR3 spans 11 residues. Between the trimmed V and J ends, which lost 2 bases and 3 bases, there was a span of 1 base. The CDR3 nucleotides are TGTGCCAGCAGTTACGAAGAGACCCAGTACTTC. This sequence encodes CASSYEETQYF.

The V and J genes are TRBV12-5 and TRBJ2-2; D is undetermined. The CDR3 runs 17 residues. V gave up 2 bases and J gave up 0 bases, with 13 bases separating them. Germline-derived CDR1 and CDR2 are LGHNT and FRNRAP. This chain's CDR3 is CASGLKPKDSNTGELFF. The DNA of the CDR3 is TGTGCTAGTGGTTTGAAACCAAAAGACTCGAACACCGGGGAGCTGTTTTTT.

This chain uses TRBV19 with TRBJ2-3; D not certain. Trimming cost V 6 bases and J 5 bases, with 12 bases left between them. The germline gives CDR1 LNHDA, CDR2 SQIVND (reference sequence). This CDR3 has 13 amino acids. In DNA form, the CDR3 reads TGTGCCAGTAGGACGCTGGGCGGAGATACGCAGTATTTT. Its translation: CASRTLGGDTQYF.

This clonotype was seen a few times. The chain links TRBV5-5 to TRBJ2-5; 9 positions match TRBD1. The trim removed 1 base at V and 4 bases at J, leaving 5 bases unmatched. CDR1 SGHKS and CDR2 YYEKEE come from the germline V gene (reference sequence). This CDR3 is built from 15 residues. This CDR3 is CASSLKTGGLETQYF. CDR3 DNA: TGTGCCAGCAGCTTGAAGACAGGGGGGTTAGAGACCCAGTACTTC.

CDR3 sequence reads: CASSPTPTTANEQFF. In DNA form, the CDR3 reads TGTGCCAGCAGCCCAACCCCTACGACGGCCAATGAGCAGTTCTTC. The genes are TRBV13 and TRBJ2-1, with D unclear. Germline lookup yields CDR1 PRHDT and CDR2 FYEKMQ (reference sequence). The CDR3 sequence is 15 residues long. Trimming left V 5 bases short and J 6 bases short, with 17 bases between.

This clonotype has only a few counts. The V and J genes are TRBV10-3 and TRBJ1-6; D gene ambiguous. CDR3 length: 15 residues. Germline V gives CDR1 ENHRY, CDR2 SYGVKD. V lost 0 bases, J lost 7 bases, and 10 bases lay in between. The CDR3 DNA reads TGTGCCATCAGTGAGTCAGCCGAATGGAATTCACCCCTCCACTTT. It specifies CAISESAEWNSPLHF.

The J gene is TRBJ1-1, the V gene TRBV10-1; tentative D call: TRBD1 (5 bases). The CDR3 length is 14 residues. V was pared by 3 bases and J by 4 bases, with 12 bases between. Germline lookup yields CDR1 WNHNN and CDR2 SYGVQD (reference sequence). CDR3 sequence: CASSEGRGGTEAFF. The DNA of the CDR3 is TGCGCCAGCAGTGAAGGGAGGGGCGGCACTGAAGCTTTCTTT.